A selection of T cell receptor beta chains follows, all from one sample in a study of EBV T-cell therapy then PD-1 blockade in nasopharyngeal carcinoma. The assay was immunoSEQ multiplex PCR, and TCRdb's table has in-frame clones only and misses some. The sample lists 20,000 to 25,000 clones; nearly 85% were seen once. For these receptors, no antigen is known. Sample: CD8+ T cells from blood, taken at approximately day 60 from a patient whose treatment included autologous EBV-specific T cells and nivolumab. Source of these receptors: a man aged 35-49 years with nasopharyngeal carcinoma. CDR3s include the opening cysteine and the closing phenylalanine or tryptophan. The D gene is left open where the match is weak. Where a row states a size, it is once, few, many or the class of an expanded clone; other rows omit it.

cdr3_aa: CASSFFRDGFRETQYF
cdr3_nt: TGTGCCAGCAGCTTCTTCAGGGATGGATTTCGAGAGACCCAGTACTTC
clone_size: NA
j_call: TRBJ2-5
v_call: TRBV7-9
d_call: NA

cdr3_aa: CSASGRGTSGFTSSYNEQFF
cdr3_nt: TGCAGTGCTAGTGGACGAGGGACTAGCGGGTTTACAAGCTCCTACAATGAGCAGTTCTTC
clone_size: NA
j_call: TRBJ2-1
v_call: TRBV20-1
d_call: TRBD2

cdr3_aa: CASSQVSVFGSPLHF
cdr3_nt: TGCGCCAGCAGCCAAGTTTCGGTATTTGGTTCACCCCTCCACTTT
clone_size: NA
j_call: TRBJ1-6
v_call: TRBV4-1
d_call: NA

cdr3_aa: CASSRTFRLDTQYF
cdr3_nt: TGTGCCAGCAGCAGGACATTTAGGTTAGATACGCAGTATTTT
clone_size: NA
j_call: TRBJ2-3
v_call: TRBV27
d_call: NA

cdr3_aa: CATSRDRLAGAYNEQFF
cdr3_nt: TGTGCCACCAGCAGAGACAGACTAGCGGGGGCATACAATGAGCAGTTCTTC
clone_size: NA
j_call: TRBJ2-1
v_call: TRBV15
d_call: TRBD2

cdr3_aa: CASSLGQVGSPLHF
cdr3_nt: TGCGCCAGCAGCTTGGGGCAGGTAGGATCACCCCTCCACTTT
clone_size: NA
j_call: TRBJ1-6
v_call: TRBV5-1
d_call: NA

cdr3_aa: CASSYGGTYEQYF
cdr3_nt: TGTGCCAGCAGTTACGGGGGTACCTACGAGCAGTACTTC
clone_size: NA
j_call: TRBJ2-7
v_call: TRBV6-5
d_call: NA

cdr3_aa: CASSVVSSQEQFF
cdr3_nt: TGTGCCAGCAGCGTAGTCTCCTCCCAAGAGCAGTTCTTC
clone_size: NA
j_call: TRBJ2-1
v_call: TRBV9
d_call: NA

cdr3_aa: CASSEASDYNEQFF
cdr3_nt: TGTGCCAGCAGTGAAGCGTCCGACTACAATGAGCAGTTCTTC
clone_size: NA
j_call: TRBJ2-1
v_call: TRBV6-1
d_call: NA

cdr3_aa: CASSSLTDSGNTIYF
cdr3_nt: TGTGCCAGCAGCTCATTGACAGACTCCGGAAACACCATATATTTT
clone_size: NA
j_call: TRBJ1-3
v_call: TRBV7-6
d_call: NA

cdr3_aa: CASTDRNSPLHF
cdr3_nt: TGTGCCAGCACCGACAGGAATTCACCCCTCCACTTT
clone_size: NA
j_call: TRBJ1-6
v_call: TRBV27
d_call: NA

cdr3_aa: CSVVKGDRGRDTQYF
cdr3_nt: TGCAGCGTTGTAAAAGGTGACAGGGGGCGAGATACGCAGTATTTT
clone_size: once
j_call: TRBJ2-3
v_call: TRBV29-1
d_call: TRBD1

cdr3_aa: CATSRDRGPSEAFF
cdr3_nt: TGTGCCACCAGCAGAGACAGGGGGCCTAGTGAAGCTTTCTTT
clone_size: NA
j_call: TRBJ1-1
v_call: TRBV15
d_call: TRBD1

cdr3_aa: CSVAGGDRAFF
cdr3_nt: TGCAGCGTTGCAGGGGGGGACCGAGCTTTCTTT
clone_size: NA
j_call: TRBJ1-1
v_call: TRBV29-1
d_call: TRBD1

cdr3_aa: CASSRPLGNSGQFF
cdr3_nt: TGTGCCAGCAGCCGCCCTCTCGGGAACTCAGGGCAGTTCTTC
clone_size: few
j_call: TRBJ2-1
v_call: TRBV5-6
d_call: NA

cdr3_aa: CASSPRARAGYTF
cdr3_nt: TGTGCCAGCAGTCCCCGGGCCCGGGCTGGCTACACCTTC
clone_size: NA
j_call: TRBJ1-2
v_call: TRBV6-2/TRBV6-3
d_call: NA

cdr3_aa: CASSQEVAGASTDTQYF
cdr3_nt: TGCGCCAGCAGCCAAGAAGTGGCGGGAGCTAGCACAGATACGCAGTATTTT
clone_size: once
j_call: TRBJ2-3
v_call: TRBV4-3
d_call: TRBD2

cdr3_aa: CASRIAKPLAYEQYF
cdr3_nt: TGTGCCAGCCGGATTGCGAAGCCCCTGGCCTACGAGCAGTACTTC
clone_size: NA
j_call: TRBJ2-7
v_call: TRBV27
d_call: NA

cdr3_aa: CASSDTGDEKLFF
cdr3_nt: TGTGCCAGCAGCGATACAGGGGATGAAAAACTGTTTTTT
clone_size: NA
j_call: TRBJ1-4
v_call: TRBV9
d_call: TRBD1

cdr3_aa: CASSPLPRGLYNEQFF
cdr3_nt: TGTGCCAGCAGTCCCCTCCCGCGGGGCCTCTACAATGAGCAGTTCTTC
clone_size: NA
j_call: TRBJ2-1
v_call: TRBV27
d_call: NA